This T cell receptor (beta chain) was obtained from a study of spatial heterogeneity in lung cancer. Study-level information: A consistent excess of beta-chain over alpha-chain sequences was detected. Tumor-region TCR transcript counts correlated strongly with a T cell module score from matched bulk RNA-seq. Study-wide findings and caveats: Ubiquitous expanded TCR counts tracked ubiquitous nonsynonymous mutations, and regional counts tracked regional ones. Within tumors, counts of expanded alpha and beta TCRs tracked tumor mutation counts.

TCRdb itself ran the 5' RACE reads through MiXCR, one entry per CDR3 protein. The sample lists more than 20,000 distinct CDR3 sequences; 2.8% were seen once. This clonotype has ten or more counts. Its antigen is still unknown. The sample's time point: sample taken at primary tumor resection. Researchers sequenced whole RNA taken from tumor, nontumor lung or frozen PBMC without sorting. This CDR3 has 14 amino acids. Trimming took 3 bases from V and 2 from J, leaving 8 bases between them. CDR1 is MNHNS, CDR2 SASEGT, per germline. The J gene is TRBJ1-5, the V gene TRBV6-1; no firm D call. The origin of this receptor is a male donor with early-stage non-small cell lung cancer. Sequenced here: lung tumor tissue, sampled at surgery. DNA for the CDR3: TGTGCCAGCAGTGAGAACTCCGGCAATCAGCCCCAGCATTTT. Its translation is CASSENSGNQPQHF.